This TCR beta chain emerged from a study of blood T cell repertoires in COVID-19. The overall study: The samples span acute and convalescent COVID-19 from the United States, Italy and Spain. T cells, B-cell-depleted T cells, or PBMCs provided the cDNA or gDNA that served as material.

In the source study's methods: Reference gene primer amplification gave nucleated cell count estimates. This table comes from immunoSEQ multiplex PCR, and its TCRdb copy is limited to in-frame clones, with some not included. V and J calls plus clone size are reproduced from that table; the DNA served to infer D and trimming. The sample yields 110,000 or so clones, 75% to 90% seen once. Followed longitudinally, the Seattle patients had been enrolled during active infection. The sequenced sample was peripheral blood. The clonotype originates from a woman in her sixties with COVID-19, enrolled during active disease.

CDR3 region: CASSRGVLNTEAFF. For the CDR3, the DNA is TGCGCCAGCAGCCGGGGGGTCCTGAACACTGAAGCTTTCTTT. The chain is built from TRBV5-1 and TRBJ1-1; D is perhaps TRBD1 (5 bases). The CDR3 has 14 amino acids. Germline loops: CDR1 SGHRS, CDR2 YFSETQ. Between the trimmed V and J ends, which lost 4 bases and 0 bases, there was a span of 10 bases.